These 9 T cell receptor beta chains originate from one sample sequenced in a study of preoperative IRX-2 immunotherapy in early breast cancer (dated by TCRdb to between 2018 and 2021). In light of the paper, this sample's treatment or condition label describes: preoperative locoregional IRX-2 cytokine immunotherapy. Receptors were amplified or captured by the immunoSEQ multiplex PCR assay. The source is immuneACCESS, and TCRdb retained only in-frame sequences with V and J called. Part of the clones is not carried over; for the studies checked, unresolved V genes explain less than half of this, and the remainder is unexplained. This sample comprises approximately 6,300 clones, around 70% of them detected only once. The ten largest clones capture less than 20% of the sample. Source: tumor tissue, taken before IRX-2 immunotherapy. Source of these receptors: a human donor with breast cancer.

The chain has TRBV11-3 and TRBJ2-5; 8 bases are shared with TRBD2. The CDR3 has 16 amino acids. V shed 5 bases and J 0 bases; nucleotides not matched to a gene: 8. Germline V gives CDR1 SGHNT, CDR2 YENEEA. The CDR3 sequence: CASSQGGTRNQETQYF. In DNA form, the CDR3 reads TGTGCCAGCAGCCAAGGCGGGACTAGGAACCAAGAGACCCAGTACTTC.

This clone was seen a single time. This chain links TRBV29-1 with TRBJ1-2; tentative D call: TRBD1 (6 bases). Germline-derived CDR1 and CDR2 are SQVTM and ANQGSEA. The CDR3 spans 13 residues. V gave up 0 bases and J gave up 6 bases, with 11 bases separating them. The CDR3 spells CSVEDFGGHGYTF. CDR3 sequence (DNA): TGCAGCGTTGAAGATTTCGGGGGGCATGGCTACACCTTC.

The gene calls are TRBV11-3 and TRBJ1-4, with unresolved D. From germline, CDR1 is SGHNT and CDR2 YENEEA. The length of the CDR3 is 15 residues. V lost 3 bases and J 4 bases, leaving 12 bases between the germline ends. The CDR3 region has the DNA TGTGCCAGCAGCTTGCAATCAGGCGTTAATGAAAAACTGTTTTTT. It specifies CASSLQSGVNEKLFF.

This clone occurred a few times. The rearrangement links TRBV28 to TRBJ2-1; the D is unclear. CDR1 is MDHEN and CDR2 is SYDVKM in the germline V gene. The V and J ends lost 6 bases and 8 bases respectively, with 11 bases between them. The CDR3 runs to 12 residues. CDR3 nucleotides: TGTGCCAGCAGCATCCCAGGTTATGAGCAGTTCTTC. It translates to CASSIPGYEQFF.

The V and J genes are TRBV6-8 and TRBJ1-6, with D possibly being TRBD1 (6 bases). Germline V gene lookup returns CDR1 MNHGY and CDR2 SAAAGT. The CDR3 spans 16 residues. V dropped 4 bases and J dropped 14 bases, with 24 bases sitting between them. The CDR3 DNA is TGTGCCAGCAGTTCCACCGGACAGTCCACCCACCTCACCCTCCACTTT. Translating it yields CASSSTGQSTHLTLHF.

The DNA of the CDR3 is TGTGCCAGCAGTGAAGTTTCGACTGTCGGGTCCTACAATGAGCAGTTCTTC. Its protein product is CASSEVSTVGSYNEQFF. The chain is built from TRBV6-1 and TRBJ2-1; no clear D gene. The V gene lost 1 base and the J gene lost 1 base, with 14 bases spanning the gap. The length of the CDR3 is 17 residues. Per the germline V gene, CDR1 is MNHNS and CDR2 is SASEGT.

The chain joins TRBV7-5 to TRBJ2-3; the table assigns TRBD2, which was not confirmed against the DNA. TRBV7-5 is designated a pseudogene. The CDR3 loop spans 18 amino acids. CDR3 sequence: CARSTRTSGGKTTDTQYF. Here the CDR3 DNA reads TGTGCCAGAAGCACCCGGACTAGCGGGGGGAAAACCACAGATACGCAGTATTTT.

The chain joins TRBV30 to TRBJ1-1, with D possibly being TRBD1 (5 bases). The CDR3 length is 13 residues. V lost 1 base to trimming and J lost 1 base, with 7 bases between them. Germline-derived CDR1 and CDR2 are GTSNPN and SVGIG (reference sequence). In nucleotides, the CDR3 is TGTGCCTGGAGTGAGGGGCAGAACACTGAAGCTTTCTTT. This sequence encodes CAWSEGQNTEAFF.

This rearrangement joins TRBV11-3 to TRBJ1-4, with TRBD1 as a possible D gene (5 bases). The germline CDR1 and CDR2 sequences are SGHNT and YENEEA. Trimming took 5 bases from V and 7 from J, leaving 20 bases between them. The CDR3 length is 16 residues. The CDR3 protein is CASSLFPGARGEKLFF. The DNA of the CDR3 is TGTGCCAGCAGCCTATTCCCGGGCGCAAGGGGTGAAAAACTGTTTTTT.